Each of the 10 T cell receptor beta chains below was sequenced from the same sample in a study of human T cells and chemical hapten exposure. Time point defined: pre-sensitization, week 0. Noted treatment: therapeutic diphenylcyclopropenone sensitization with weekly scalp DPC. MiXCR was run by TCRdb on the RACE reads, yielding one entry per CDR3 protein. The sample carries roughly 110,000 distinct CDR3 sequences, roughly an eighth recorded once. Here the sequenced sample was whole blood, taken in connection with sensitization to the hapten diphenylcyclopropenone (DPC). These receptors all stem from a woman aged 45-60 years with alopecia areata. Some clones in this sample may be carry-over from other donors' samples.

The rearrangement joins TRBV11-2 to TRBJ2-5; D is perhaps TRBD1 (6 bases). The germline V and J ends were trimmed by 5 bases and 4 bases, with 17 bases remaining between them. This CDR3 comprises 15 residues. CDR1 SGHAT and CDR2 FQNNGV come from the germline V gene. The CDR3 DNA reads TGTGCCAGCAGCCAAATACAGGGTTTTTCAGAGACCCAGTACTTC. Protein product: CASSQIQGFSETQYF. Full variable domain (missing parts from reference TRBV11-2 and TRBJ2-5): EAGVAQSPRYKIIEKRQSVAFWCNPISGHATLYWYQQILGQGPKLLIQFQNNGVVDDSQLPKDRFSAERLKGVDSTLKIQPAKLEDSAVYLCASSQIQGFSETQYFGPGTRLLVL.

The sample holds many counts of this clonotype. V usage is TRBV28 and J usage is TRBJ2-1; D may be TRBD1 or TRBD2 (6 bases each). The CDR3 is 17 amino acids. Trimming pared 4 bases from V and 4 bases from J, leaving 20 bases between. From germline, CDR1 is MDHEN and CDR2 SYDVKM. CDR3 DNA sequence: TGTGCCAGCAGTTACCAGAGGGGGGCCCCTACTTACAATGAGCAGTTCTTC. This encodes CASSYQRGAPTYNEQFF.

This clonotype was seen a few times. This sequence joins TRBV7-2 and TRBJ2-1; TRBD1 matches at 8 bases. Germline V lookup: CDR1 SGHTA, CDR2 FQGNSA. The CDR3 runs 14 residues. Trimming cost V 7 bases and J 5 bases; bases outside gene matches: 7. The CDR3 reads CASTQDRVDNEQFF. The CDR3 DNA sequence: TGTGCCAGCACCCAGGACAGGGTAGACAATGAGCAGTTCTTC.

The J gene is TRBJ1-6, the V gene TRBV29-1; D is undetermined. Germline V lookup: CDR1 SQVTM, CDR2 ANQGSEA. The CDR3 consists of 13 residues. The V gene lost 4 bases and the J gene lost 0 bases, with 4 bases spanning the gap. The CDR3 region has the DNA TGCAGCGTTGGAAACTCCTATAATTCACCCCTCCACTTT. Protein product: CSVGNSYNSPLHF.

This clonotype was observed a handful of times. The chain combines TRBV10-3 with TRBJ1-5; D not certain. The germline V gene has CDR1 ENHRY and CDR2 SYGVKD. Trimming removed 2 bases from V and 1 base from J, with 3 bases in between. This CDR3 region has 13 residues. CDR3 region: CAISEDSNQPQHF. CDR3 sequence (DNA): TGTGCCATCAGTGAGGACAGCAATCAGCCCCAGCATTTT.

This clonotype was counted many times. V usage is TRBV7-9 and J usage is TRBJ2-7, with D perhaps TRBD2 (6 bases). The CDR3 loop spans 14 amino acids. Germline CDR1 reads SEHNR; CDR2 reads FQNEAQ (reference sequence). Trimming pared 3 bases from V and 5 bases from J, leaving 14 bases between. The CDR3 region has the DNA TGTGCCAGCAGCTTTCGGCGGGAAGACCACGAGCAGTACTTC. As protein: CASSFRREDHEQYF.

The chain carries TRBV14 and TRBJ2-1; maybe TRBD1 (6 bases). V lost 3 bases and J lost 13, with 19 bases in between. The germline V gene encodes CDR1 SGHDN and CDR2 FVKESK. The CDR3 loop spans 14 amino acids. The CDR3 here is CASSQGANLRAQFF. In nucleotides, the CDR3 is TGTGCCAGCAGCCAGGGGGCTAATCTACGGGCACAGTTCTTC.

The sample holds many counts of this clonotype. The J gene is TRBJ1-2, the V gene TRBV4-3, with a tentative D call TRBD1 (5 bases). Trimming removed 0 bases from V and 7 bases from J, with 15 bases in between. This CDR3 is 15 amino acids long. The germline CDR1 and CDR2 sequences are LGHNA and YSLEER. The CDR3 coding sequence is TGCGCCAGCAGCCAAGATACCGGCAGGGTTGCTGGCTACACCTTC. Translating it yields CASSQDTGRVAGYTF.

DNA for the CDR3: TGCAGCGTTGAAGTTAGCGGGGACTACGAGCAGTACTTC. It codes for CSVEVSGDYEQYF. The chain has TRBV29-1 and TRBJ2-7; 8 bases match TRBD2. With 1 base clipped from V and 3 bases from J, the junction kept 2 bases outside the gene matches. Germline V CDR1 and CDR2: SQVTM, ANQGSEA. The CDR3 spans 13 residues.

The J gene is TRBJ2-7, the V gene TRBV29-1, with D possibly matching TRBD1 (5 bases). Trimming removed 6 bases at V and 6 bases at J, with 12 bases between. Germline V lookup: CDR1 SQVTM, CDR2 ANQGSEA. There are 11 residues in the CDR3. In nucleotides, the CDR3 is TGCAGCGTCCTCAGGGTCGGCGAGCAGTACTTC. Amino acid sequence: CSVLRVGEQYF.